These 23 T cell receptor beta chains share one sample of origin, sequenced in a study of technical replicates of blood from a few donors (dated by TCRdb to between 2016 and 2019). Library construction relied on the immunoSEQ multiplex PCR assay. TCRdb provides this immuneACCESS table in a form limited to in-frame rearrangements. Some clones are lacking; in checked studies, under half of them reflect an unresolved V gene, and why the rest are absent is not known. The sample table records 80,000 to 100,000 clones; 95% of these occur just once. Clones ranked in the top ten supply around 0.21% of the sample. Material: T cells isolated from PBMCs. The receptors stem from a human donor in good health.

The CDR3 DNA sequence: TGTGCCAGCAGTAGAACCGGGACTAGTCAAGAGACCCAGTACTTC. This gives the protein CASSRTGTSQETQYF. The chain has TRBV6-5 and TRBJ2-5; 8 bases agree with TRBD2. Germline loops: CDR1 MNHEY, CDR2 SVGAGI. The CDR3 is 15 amino acids. V shed 5 bases, J shed 2 bases, and the junction held 7 bases outside the gene matches.

The V call is TRBV5-1, the J call TRBJ2-1; the D gene is possibly TRBD1 (6 bases). Germline-derived CDR1 and CDR2 are SGHRS and YFSETQ. V shed 0 bases and J shed 2 bases, with 12 bases lying between them. The CDR3 totals 16 residues. The chain's CDR3 is CASSLGGGTTYNEQFF. CDR3 in DNA: TGCGCCAGCAGCTTGGGAGGGGGAACCACCTACAATGAGCAGTTCTTC.

V is TRBV30 and J is TRBJ1-1, with a possible D match to TRBD1 (5 bases). The germline V gene has CDR1 GTSNPN and CDR2 SVGIG (reference sequence). Trimming removed 2 bases from V and 0 bases from J, with 16 bases in between. There are 16 residues in the CDR3. For the CDR3, the DNA is TGTGCCTGGAGTAGCAGGGAAAAGGGGTTGAACACTGAAGCTTTCTTT. It codes for CAWSSREKGLNTEAFF.

This chain connects TRBV11-3 to TRBJ2-3; D unclear. V shed 3 bases and J shed 2 bases, with 9 bases lying between them. Per germline, CDR1 SGHNT and CDR2 YENEEA. The CDR3 has 14 amino acids. This chain's CDR3 is CASSFMGDTDTQYF. The CDR3 region has the DNA TGTGCCAGCAGCTTTATGGGCGACACAGATACGCAGTATTTT.

This rearrangement joins TRBV5-4 to TRBJ2-7, with D unresolved. CDR1 is SGHNT and CDR2 is YYREEE in the germline V gene (reference sequence). V lost 3 bases to trimming and J lost 2 bases, with 3 bases between them. This CDR3 is 11 amino acids long. The CDR3 here is CASSSAYEQYF. The CDR3 region has the DNA TGTGCCAGCAGCTCAGCCTACGAGCAGTACTTC.

V gene TRBV6-1 combines with J gene TRBJ2-7, with a weak D call TRBD1 (6 bases). The V gene's germline CDR1 is MNHNS and CDR2 SASEGT. The CDR3 is made up of 15 amino acids. Trimming took off 5 bases at V and 3 bases at J, with 17 bases between the two ends. The CDR3 loop reads CASSFPGHRNYEQYF. CDR3 DNA sequence: TGTGCCAGCAGTTTCCCGGGACACCGAAACTACGAGCAGTACTTC.

This chain joins TRBV28 and TRBJ2-1, with D possibly TRBD2 on 5 matching bases. The CDR3 has 15 residues. Trimming removed 5 bases at V and 4 bases at J, with 15 bases between. The germline CDR1 and CDR2 sequences are MDHEN and SYDVKM. The CDR3 reads CASSPQASGYNEQFF. The CDR3 DNA is TGTGCCAGCAGTCCTCAAGCGTCGGGGTACAATGAGCAGTTCTTC.

CDR3 DNA: TGTGCCAGCAGCGTAGTTGGGGGGACAGGGAGAGTTATGGAGCAGTTCTTC. This encodes CASSVVGGTGRVMEQFF. The rearrangement links TRBV9 to TRBJ2-1; 9 bases agree with TRBD1. The CDR3 totals 17 residues. Trimming cost V 0 bases and J 10 bases; bases outside gene matches: 14. Germline lookup yields CDR1 SGDLS and CDR2 YYNGEE.

The chain has TRBV7-6 and TRBJ1-4, with 8 bases that match TRBD1. The length of the CDR3 is 13 residues. Germline V gene data show CDR1 as SGHVS and CDR2 as FNYEAQ. V gave up 5 bases and J gave up 10 bases; unmatched junction bases: 6. The CDR3 protein is CASSQGATVKLFF. The CDR3 nucleotides read TGTGCCAGCAGCCAGGGGGCGACTGTAAAACTGTTTTTT. The full variable domain, in which reference TRBV7-6 and TRBJ1-4 provide the parts outside the CDR3, is GAGVSQSPRYKVTKRGQDVALRCDPISGHVSLYWYRQALGQGPEFLTYFNYEAQQDKSGLPNDRFSAERPEGSISTLTIQRTEQRDSAMYRCASSQGATVKLFFGSGTQLSVL.

This chain joins TRBV7-8 and TRBJ1-2; D might be TRBD1 (6 bases). The CDR3 runs 17 residues. The germline V gene has CDR1 SGHVS and CDR2 FQNEAQ. Trimming shortened V by 3 bases and J by 5 bases, and 22 bases separated the two germline ends. The CDR3 loop is CASSFGAQGRRAYGYTF. CDR3 nucleotide sequence: TGTGCCAGCAGCTTCGGGGCCCAGGGGCGGCGGGCTTATGGCTACACCTTC. The full variable domain, rest sourced from reference TRBV7-8 and TRBJ1-2, is GAGVSQSPRYKVAKRGQDVALRCDPISGHVSLFWYQQALGQGPEFLTYFQNEAQLDKSGLPSDRFFAERPEGSVSTLKIQRTQQEDSAVYLCASSFGAQGRRAYGYTFGSGTRLTVV.

The chain uses TRBV2 and TRBJ1-2; 8 nucleotides align to TRBD1. CDR1 SNHLY and CDR2 FYNNEI come from the germline V gene. V shed 1 base, J shed 7 bases, and the junction held 8 bases outside the gene matches. CDR3 length equals 15 residues. The CDR3 DNA is TGTGCCAGCAGTGAAGGAGTCAGGGGGCAGGCTGGCTACACCTTC. It translates to CASSEGVRGQAGYTF.

J is TRBJ2-7 and V is TRBV29-1; D might be TRBD1 (7 bases). Germline V gene sequence: CDR1 SQVTM, CDR2 ANQGSEA. V was trimmed by 3 bases and J by 1 base, leaving 13 bases between them. The CDR3 runs to 14 residues. The CDR3 bases are TGCAGCGTTGAGGGGGGACAGAAATCCTACGAGCAGTACTTC. Protein: CSVEGGQKSYEQYF.

The gene calls are TRBV5-6 and TRBJ1-4, with 7 bases fitting TRBD1. Germline CDR1 and CDR2: SGHDT and YYEEEE. The CDR3 loop spans 15 amino acids. With V trimmed by 4 bases and J by 0 bases, 3 bases remained unmatched. For the CDR3, the DNA is TGTGCCAGCAGCCCCACAGGGGCAACTAATGAAAAACTGTTTTTT. Its translation: CASSPTGATNEKLFF.

This rearrangement joins TRBV29-1 to TRBJ2-1; perhaps TRBD2 as D (6 bases). This CDR3 has 13 residues. Per germline, CDR1 SQVTM and CDR2 ANQGSEA. The germline V and J ends were trimmed by 7 bases and 8 bases, with 18 bases remaining between them. CDR3 DNA sequence: TGCAGCGGGGGAAGGGTAGCGGTCTATGAGCAGTTCTTC. Its translation is CSGGRVAVYEQFF.

The V call is TRBV11-1, the J call TRBJ2-7, with D possibly being TRBD1 (5 bases). Germline CDR1 SGHAT, CDR2 FQDESV (reference sequence). CDR3 size: 15 residues. The V end was cut by 5 bases, the J end by 0 bases, with 14 bases between. The CDR3 DNA sequence: TGTGCCAGCAGCCTGGACACCCTGAGCTCCTACGAGCAGTACTTC. Translating it yields CASSLDTLSSYEQYF.

The CDR3 DNA is TGTGCCAGCAGCCCGTACTACGAGCAGTACTTC. Its translation: CASSPYYEQYF. The gene calls are TRBV11-2 and TRBJ2-7; D not resolved. Deletions cut 5 bases from V and 3 bases from J, with 5 bases between. The germline V gene has CDR1 SGHAT and CDR2 FQNNGV. This CDR3 region has 11 residues.

The J gene is TRBJ2-5, the V gene TRBV28; D is unclear. Trimming removed 5 bases at V and 14 bases at J, with 18 bases between. CDR3 length equals 12 residues. Germline V lookup: CDR1 MDHEN, CDR2 SYDVKM. The CDR3 nucleotides are TGTGCCAGCAGTCCACATAACACCTTAGCTTACTTC. Protein: CASSPHNTLAYF. Drawing the rest from reference TRBV28 and TRBJ2-5, the complete variable domain is DVKVTQSSRYLVKRTGEKVFLECVQDMDHENMFWYRQDPGLGLRLIYFSYDVKMKEKGDIPEGYSVSREKKERFSLILESASTNQTSMYLCASSPHNTLAYFGPGTRLLVL.

The gene calls are TRBV5-6 and TRBJ2-1; no firm D call. V shed 7 bases and J shed 10 bases, with 12 bases lying between them. Germline loops: CDR1 SGHDT, CDR2 YYEEEE. The CDR3 runs to 11 residues. The CDR3 spells CASGGSAEQFF. The CDR3 nucleotides are TGTGCCAGCGGCGGTTCGGCAGAGCAGTTCTTC.

This rearrangement joins TRBV29-1 to TRBJ1-2; no clear D. Germline CDR1 and CDR2: SQVTM and ANQGSEA. V shed 0 bases and J shed 4 bases, with 12 bases lying between them. CDR3 size: 14 residues. The CDR3 DNA reads TGCAGCGTTGAAGACTCAGAAACCCTCTATGGCTACACCTTC. It translates to CSVEDSETLYGYTF.

The chain is built from TRBV13 and TRBJ1-4; no clear D gene. The germline V and J ends were trimmed by 2 bases and 6 bases, with 10 bases remaining between them. Germline V gene sequence: CDR1 PRHDT, CDR2 FYEKMQ (reference sequence). The CDR3 spans 14 residues. The CDR3 DNA reads as TGTGCCAGCAGCTTACGAGGGTTGGATGAAAAACTGTTTTTT. Its protein is CASSLRGLDEKLFF.

The V call is TRBV6-5, the J call TRBJ1-2; D is ambiguous. With 2 bases removed from V and 7 bases from J, the gap between germline ends came to 20 bases. Per the germline V gene, CDR1 is MNHEY and CDR2 is SVGAGI. The CDR3 covers 16 residues. The CDR3 is CASSYGLAGIMSGYTF. As DNA, the CDR3 is TGTGCCAGCAGTTACGGGCTTGCGGGGATTATGAGTGGCTACACCTTC.

The CDR3: CASSLDSHNEQFF. The CDR3 region has the DNA TGTGCCAGCAGCTTGGACAGCCACAATGAGCAGTTCTTC. The V call is TRBV11-2, the J call TRBJ2-1; D is perhaps TRBD1 (6 bases). This CDR3 contains 13 residues. The V and J ends lost 3 bases and 5 bases respectively, with 8 bases between them. The V gene's germline CDR1 is SGHAT and CDR2 FQNNGV.

The chain combines TRBV19 with TRBJ1-2; D unresolved. The CDR3 is made up of 13 amino acids. Trimming left V 1 base short and J 2 bases short, with 5 bases between. Germline-derived CDR1 and CDR2 are LNHDA and SQIVND (reference sequence). CDR3 DNA sequence: TGTGCCAGTAGTATAGTTCAAAACTATGGCTACACCTTC. Amino acids: CASSIVQNYGYTF.